These 8 T cell receptor beta chains originate from one sample sequenced in a study of cytomegalovirus exposure and HLA in healthy donors. The primer mix had 60 Vbeta and 13 Jbeta primers. Some clones are missing from TCRdb's copy, which holds only in-frame ones; the method was immunoSEQ multiplex PCR. The sample includes approximately 270,000 clones, 75% to 85% of them seen just once. Sequencing was done on a sample of PBMCs. Receptor source: a girl aged 2 to 10 in good health and CMV-seronegative.

The V and J genes are TRBV5-4 and TRBJ2-7, with TRBD2 matching 7 bases. The CDR3 covers 16 residues. CDR1 and CDR2 (germline): SGHNT, YYREEE (reference sequence). V gave up 3 bases and J gave up 2 bases; unmatched junction bases: 11. The CDR3 nucleotides read TGTGCCAGCAGCTGGGGGGGGGAGCGGGCCCCCTACGAGCAGTACTTC. Translation: CASSWGGERAPYEQYF.

The rearrangement joins TRBV5-1 to TRBJ2-5, with 7 bases lining up with TRBD2. The CDR3 covers 15 residues. Germline CDR1 is SGHRS and CDR2 is YFSETQ. V shed 7 bases, J shed 4 bases, and the junction held 13 bases outside the gene matches. The chain's CDR3 is CASAYSGSLGETQYF. The DNA for the CDR3 is TGCGCCAGCGCCTATAGCGGGTCCCTGGGAGAGACCCAGTACTTC.

The CDR3 loop reads CASSTVAGGSDTQYF. DNA for the CDR3: TGTGCCAGCAGTACCGTAGCGGGGGGTTCGGATACGCAGTATTTT. The chain joins TRBV6-5 to TRBJ2-3, with 10 bases identical to TRBD2. Germline V gives CDR1 MNHEY, CDR2 SVGAGI. Trimming at V came to 5 bases and at J to 6 bases, leaving 8 bases not matched to a gene. The CDR3 has 15 amino acids.

This clone is a singleton in its sample. V and J are TRBV11-2 and TRBJ1-2; 7 bases agree with TRBD1. J gave up 8 bases and V 3 bases, and 9 bases lay outside the gene matches. Germline V gene sequence: CDR1 SGHAT, CDR2 FQNNGV. The CDR3 loop spans 14 amino acids. The CDR3: CASSLAGTAEGYTF. In nucleotides, the CDR3 is TGTGCCAGCAGCTTGGCCGGGACAGCGGAAGGCTACACCTTC.

This chain uses TRBV5-1 with TRBJ2-7; D might be TRBD2 (6 bases). Per germline, CDR1 SGHRS and CDR2 YFSETQ. V was shortened by 5 bases and J by 0 bases, with 15 bases between the two germline ends. The CDR3 covers 15 residues. DNA for the CDR3: TGCGCCAGCAGTTCAACTCCGGGACTCTCCTACGAGCAGTACTTC. This sequence encodes CASSSTPGLSYEQYF.

The gene calls are TRBV2 and TRBJ1-4; the D gene is possibly TRBD1 (5 bases). Trimming left V 0 bases short and J 3 bases short, with 14 bases between. Germline loops: CDR1 SNHLY, CDR2 FYNNEI. This CDR3 contains 17 residues. The CDR3 reads CASSEAPAGLPNEKLFF. In DNA form, the CDR3 reads TGTGCCAGCAGTGAAGCGCCGGCAGGGTTACCTAATGAAAAACTGTTTTTT.

The chain links TRBV28 to TRBJ2-3; unclear D gene. Germline V gene data show CDR1 as MDHEN and CDR2 as SYDVKM. The length of the CDR3 is 15 residues. Trimming took off 3 bases at V and 1 base at J, with 11 bases between the two ends. The CDR3 DNA reads as TGTGCCAGCAGTTTCCCCGATGCGGGCACAGATACGCAGTATTTT. Encoded protein: CASSFPDAGTDTQYF.

Remarks on this clone: Other DNA sequences from this sample encode an identical CDR3 as well. This chain links TRBV28 with TRBJ2-1; 7 bases fit TRBD2. The germline V gene has CDR1 MDHEN and CDR2 SYDVKM. V was clipped by 3 bases and J by 6 bases; unmatched bases: 2. The CDR3 spans 13 residues. CDR3 DNA: TGTGCCAGCAGTTTGGGAGGGGTCAATGAGCAGTTCTTC. Residues: CASSLGGVNEQFF.